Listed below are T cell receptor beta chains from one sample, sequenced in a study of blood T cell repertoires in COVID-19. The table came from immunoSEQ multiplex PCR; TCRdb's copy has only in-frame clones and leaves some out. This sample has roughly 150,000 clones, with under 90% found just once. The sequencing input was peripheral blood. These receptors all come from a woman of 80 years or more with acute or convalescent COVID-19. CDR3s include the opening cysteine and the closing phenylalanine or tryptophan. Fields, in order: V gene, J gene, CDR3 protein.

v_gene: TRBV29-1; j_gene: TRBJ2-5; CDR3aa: CSVDGQGSETQYF
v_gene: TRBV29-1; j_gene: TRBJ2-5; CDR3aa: CSVEGGRVETQYF
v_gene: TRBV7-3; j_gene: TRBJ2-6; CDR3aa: CASSERGGANVLTF
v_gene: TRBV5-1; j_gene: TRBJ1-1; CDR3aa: CASSPSTGGQREAFF
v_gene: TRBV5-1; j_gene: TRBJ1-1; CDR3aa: CASSFPDRPNTEAFF
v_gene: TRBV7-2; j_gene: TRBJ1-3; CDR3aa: CASGGGGEVGRNTIYF
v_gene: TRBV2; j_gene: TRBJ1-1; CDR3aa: CASSEVASMNTEAFF
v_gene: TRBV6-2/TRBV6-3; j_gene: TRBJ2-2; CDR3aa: CASRPTGTGELFF
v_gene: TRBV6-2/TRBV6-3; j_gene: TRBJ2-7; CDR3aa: CASSYSLAGGLSYEQYF
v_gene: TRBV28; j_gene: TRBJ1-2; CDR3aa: CASSDPGGEVDGYTF
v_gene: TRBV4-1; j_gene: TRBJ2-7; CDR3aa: CASSQVGGEFSYEQYF
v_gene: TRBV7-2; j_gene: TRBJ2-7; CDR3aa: CASSLIQGVYEQYF
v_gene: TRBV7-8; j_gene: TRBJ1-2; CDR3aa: CASTPDGFGGYTF
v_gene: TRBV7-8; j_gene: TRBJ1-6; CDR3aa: CASSSRTAPGGKGSPLHF
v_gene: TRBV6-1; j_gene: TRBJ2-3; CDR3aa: CASSEAGQNTDTQYF
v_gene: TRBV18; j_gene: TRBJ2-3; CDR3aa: CASSEERGTDTQYF
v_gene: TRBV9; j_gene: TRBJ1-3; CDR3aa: CASSLGQGGGNTIYF
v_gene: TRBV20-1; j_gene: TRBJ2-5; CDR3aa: CSASKLAGSGETQYF
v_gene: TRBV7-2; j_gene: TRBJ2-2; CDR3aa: CASSFSRQAGELFF
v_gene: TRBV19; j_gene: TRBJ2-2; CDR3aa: CASSIGTENTGELFF
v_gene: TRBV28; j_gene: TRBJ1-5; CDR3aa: CASSSQGGSFSNQPQHF
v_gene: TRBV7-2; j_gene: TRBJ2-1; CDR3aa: CASSPLAGAYNEQFF
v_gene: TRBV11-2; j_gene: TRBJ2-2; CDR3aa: CASRPLAGGRPGELFF
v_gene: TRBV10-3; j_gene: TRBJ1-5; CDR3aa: CAISESTGRNQPQHF
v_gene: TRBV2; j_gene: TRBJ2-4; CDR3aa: CASSEGSLRNIQYF
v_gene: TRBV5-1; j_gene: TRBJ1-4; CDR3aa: CASSLASRSKLFF
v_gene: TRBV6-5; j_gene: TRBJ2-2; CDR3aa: CASSYSWGDTGELFF
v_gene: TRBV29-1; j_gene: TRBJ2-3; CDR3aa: CSVDGASTDTQYF
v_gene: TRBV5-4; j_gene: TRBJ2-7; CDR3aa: CASSLSSGGYEQYF
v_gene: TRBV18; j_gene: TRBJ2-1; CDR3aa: CASSPGGTSSYNEQFF
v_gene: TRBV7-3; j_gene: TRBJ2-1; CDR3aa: CASSFLPRGGISYNEQFF
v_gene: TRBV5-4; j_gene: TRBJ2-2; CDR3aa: CASSPVRGAKSTGELFF
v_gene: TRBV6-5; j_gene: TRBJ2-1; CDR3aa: CASRKFGTDGEQFF
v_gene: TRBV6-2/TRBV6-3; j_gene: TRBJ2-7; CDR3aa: CASSYGWGRVSYEQYF
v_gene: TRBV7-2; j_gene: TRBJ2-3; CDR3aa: CASSQQGVFSTDTQYF
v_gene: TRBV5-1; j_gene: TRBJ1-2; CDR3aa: CASSLSAARNYGYTF
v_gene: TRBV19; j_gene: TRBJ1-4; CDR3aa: CASTTGVKLFF
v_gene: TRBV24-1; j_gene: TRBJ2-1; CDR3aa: CATSDSWTSGGAHNEQFF
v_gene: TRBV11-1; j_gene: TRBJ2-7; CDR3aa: CASSKQGASPYEQYF
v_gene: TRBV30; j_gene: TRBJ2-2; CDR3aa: CAWMKRAGHTGELFF
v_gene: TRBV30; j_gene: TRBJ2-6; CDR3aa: CAYEYRGFSSGANVLTF
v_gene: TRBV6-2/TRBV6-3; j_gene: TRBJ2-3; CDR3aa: CASSPGFERGSSDTQYF
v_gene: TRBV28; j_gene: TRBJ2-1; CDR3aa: CASRKEEDRVYNEQFF
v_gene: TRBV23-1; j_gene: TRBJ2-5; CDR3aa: CASSQVSSKGMDRGFPGETQYF
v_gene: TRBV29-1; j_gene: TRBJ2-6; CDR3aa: CSVEIPSGANVLTF
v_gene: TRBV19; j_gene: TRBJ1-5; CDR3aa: CASIVRFGNQPQHF
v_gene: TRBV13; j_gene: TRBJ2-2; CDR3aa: CASSPSPGLALPGELFF
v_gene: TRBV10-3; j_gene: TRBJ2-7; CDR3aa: CAISPGTGDYEQYF
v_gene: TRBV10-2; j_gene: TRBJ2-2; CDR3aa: CASSEKGGNTGELFF
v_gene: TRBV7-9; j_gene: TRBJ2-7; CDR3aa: CASSAGEREDAYEQYF
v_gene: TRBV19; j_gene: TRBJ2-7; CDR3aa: CASSPGQGSSYEQYF
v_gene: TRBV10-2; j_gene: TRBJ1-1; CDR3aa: CASSDRGGDTEAFF
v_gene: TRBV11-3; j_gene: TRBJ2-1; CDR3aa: CASSSDSYNEQFF
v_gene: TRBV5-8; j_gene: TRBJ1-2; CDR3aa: CASSLGVRPRSGYTF
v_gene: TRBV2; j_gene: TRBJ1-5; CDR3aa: CASSFSRDNSNQPQHF
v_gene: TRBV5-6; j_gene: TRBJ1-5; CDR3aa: CASSLAGPAGPQHF
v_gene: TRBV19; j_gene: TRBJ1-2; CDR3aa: CASSLWTGVVDYGYTF
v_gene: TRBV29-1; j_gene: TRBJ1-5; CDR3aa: CSVREGLNQPQHF
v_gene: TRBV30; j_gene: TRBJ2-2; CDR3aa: CAWSVIAGAGTGELFF
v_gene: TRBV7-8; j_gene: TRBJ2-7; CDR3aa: CASSLAAGQGFAYEQYF